Sequencing of this T cell receptor beta chain was carried out in a study of T cell repertoires in cytomegalovirus infection. Study results and caveats: Totalled public TCR beta family frequency picked out people who carried CMV plus the relevant HLA.

A word on this clonotype: Its antigen is unknown.

Trimming removed 3 bases from V and 5 bases from J; junction bases left unmatched: 6. Germline V gene lookup returns CDR1 SGDLS and CDR2 YYNGEE. The CDR3 runs to 15 residues. MiXCR was run by TCRdb on the reads, yielding one entry per CDR3 protein. In the table there are approximately 990,000 distinct CDR3 sequences, about 33% of which are singletons. Sequencing used cultured CD8+ T cells from PBMCs, obtained from culture after CMV antigen stimulation. The chain links TRBV9 to TRBJ2-1, with TRBD2 identical over 9 bases. The TCR sequence derives from a human donor in good health (CMV status not recorded). Some clones in this sample may be carry-over from other donors' samples. This chain's CDR3 is CASSDSGGPNNEQFF. In DNA, the CDR3 is TGTGCCAGCAGCGATAGCGGGGGCCCTAACAATGAGCAGTTCTTC. Variable domain in full (rest from reference TRBV9 and TRBJ2-1): DSGVTQTPKHLITATGQRVTLRCSPRSGDLSVYWYQQSLDQGLQFLIQYYNGEERAKGNILERFSAQQFPDLHSELNLSSLELGDSALYFCASSDSGGPNNEQFFGPGTRLTVL.